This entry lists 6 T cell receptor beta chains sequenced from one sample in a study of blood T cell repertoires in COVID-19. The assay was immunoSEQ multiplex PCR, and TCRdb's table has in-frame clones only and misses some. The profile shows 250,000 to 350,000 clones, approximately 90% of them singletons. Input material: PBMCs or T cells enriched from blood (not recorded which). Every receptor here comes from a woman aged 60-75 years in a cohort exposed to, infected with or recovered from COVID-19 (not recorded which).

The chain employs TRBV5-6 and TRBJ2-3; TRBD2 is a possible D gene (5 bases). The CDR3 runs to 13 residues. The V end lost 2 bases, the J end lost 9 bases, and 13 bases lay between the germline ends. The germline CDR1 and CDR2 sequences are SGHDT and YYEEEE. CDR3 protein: CASSLRGLSTQYF. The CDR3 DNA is TGTGCCAGCAGCTTACGAGGACTTTCCACGCAGTATTTT.

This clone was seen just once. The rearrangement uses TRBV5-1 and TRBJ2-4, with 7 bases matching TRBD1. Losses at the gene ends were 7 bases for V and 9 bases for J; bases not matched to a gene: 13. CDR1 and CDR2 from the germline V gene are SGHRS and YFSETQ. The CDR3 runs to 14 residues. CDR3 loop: CASRQGTGEPIQYF. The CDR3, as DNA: TGCGCCAGCCGGCAGGGTACAGGGGAACCCATTCAGTACTTC.

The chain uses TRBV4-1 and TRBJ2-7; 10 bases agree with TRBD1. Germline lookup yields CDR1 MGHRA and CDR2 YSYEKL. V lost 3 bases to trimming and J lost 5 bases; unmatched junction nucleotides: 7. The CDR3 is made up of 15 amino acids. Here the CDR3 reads CASSHASDRGDEQYF. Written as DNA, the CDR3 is TGCGCCAGCAGCCATGCGTCGGACAGGGGGGACGAGCAGTACTTC.

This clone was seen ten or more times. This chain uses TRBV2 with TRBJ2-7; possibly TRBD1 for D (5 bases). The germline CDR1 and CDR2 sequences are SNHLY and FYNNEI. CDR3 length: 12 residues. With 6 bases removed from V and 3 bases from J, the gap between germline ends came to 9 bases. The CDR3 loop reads CASRDTIYEQYF. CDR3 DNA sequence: TGTGCCAGCAGGGACACGATCTACGAGCAGTACTTC.

This CDR3 is CASRASGSVREQYF. For the CDR3, the DNA is TGTGCCAGCAGGGCTAGCGGGAGCGTGAGGGAGCAGTACTTC. The V gene is TRBV28, the J gene TRBJ2-7; 10 positions agree with TRBD2. The V gene end was trimmed by 6 bases and the J gene end by 7 bases; junction bases not matched to a gene: 9. From germline, CDR1 is MDHEN and CDR2 SYDVKM. The CDR3 has 14 amino acids.

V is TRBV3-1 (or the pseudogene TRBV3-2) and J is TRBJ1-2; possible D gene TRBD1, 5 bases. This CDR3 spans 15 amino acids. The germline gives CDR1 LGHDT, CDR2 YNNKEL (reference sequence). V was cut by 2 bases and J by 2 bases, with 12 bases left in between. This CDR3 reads CASSQRQGGNYGYTF. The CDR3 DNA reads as TGTGCCAGCAGCCAACGCCAGGGTGGCAACTATGGCTACACCTTC.